The next 14 T cell receptor beta chains were all read from a single sample in a study of graft-versus-host responses after intestinal transplantation. The assay was immunoSEQ multiplex PCR, and TCRdb's table has in-frame clones only and misses some. Found here are more than 100,000 clones, about 93% of them singletons; the top ten hold around 0.12%. No antigen has been assigned to these receptors. Sequenced material: unstimulated CD4+ T cells sorted from spleen or lymph node cells, taken before intestinal transplant. The receptor set was obtained from a human donor who received an intestinal transplant.

This chain connects TRBV5-1 to TRBJ1-1; D might be TRBD1 (5 bases). CDR3 length equals 13 residues. The ends were cut back, 3 bases at V and 3 bases at J, with 9 bases in the middle. CDR1 and CDR2 from the germline V gene are SGHRS and YFSETQ. CDR3 sequence: CASSWGTDTEAFF. For the CDR3, the DNA is TGCGCCAGCAGCTGGGGGACGGACACTGAAGCTTTCTTT.

The chain couples TRBV19 to TRBJ1-4, with D perhaps TRBD1 (5 bases). V lost 5 bases and J 10 bases, leaving 17 bases between the germline ends. The CDR3 is made up of 14 amino acids. CDR1 is LNHDA and CDR2 is SQIVND in the germline V gene (reference sequence). Here the CDR3 reads CASSLRDGLAKLFF. In DNA form, the CDR3 reads TGTGCCAGTAGTCTCCGGGACGGGTTAGCAAAACTGTTTTTT.

The chain carries TRBV6-5 and TRBJ1-2; D is perhaps TRBD1 (6 bases). The CDR3 is 12 residues long. Germline V gene lookup returns CDR1 MNHEY and CDR2 SVGAGI. V lost 7 bases and J 6 bases, leaving 12 bases between the germline ends. The CDR3 region is CASTGGLDGYTF. The CDR3 coding sequence is TGTGCCAGCACCGGGGGGCTGGATGGCTACACCTTC.

In its sample, this clone was seen once. This chain joins TRBV4-1 and TRBJ2-3; D could derive from TRBD1 or TRBD2 (5 bases each). CDR3 length: 18 amino acids. Germline CDR1 reads MGHRA; CDR2 reads YSYEKL. The V end was cut by 1 base, the J end by 2 bases, with 19 bases between. Written as DNA, the CDR3 is TGCGCCAGCAGCCAAGGGCGAGGGGCGACTGGGCTCACAGATACGCAGTATTTT. It is translated as CASSQGRGATGLTDTQYF.

The gene calls are TRBV2 and TRBJ1-5, with unresolved D. Germline CDR1 and CDR2: SNHLY and FYNNEI. This CDR3 is 15 amino acids long. Trimming pared 4 bases from V and 0 bases from J, leaving 10 bases between. As DNA, the CDR3 is TGTGCCAGCAGTGGTGGAGATTATAGCAATCAGCCCCAGCATTTT. It translates to CASSGGDYSNQPQHF.

This rearrangement joins TRBV18 to TRBJ1-1; possible D gene TRBD1, 5 bases. Trimming took off 6 bases at V and 2 bases at J, with 10 bases between the two ends. CDR3 length equals 13 residues. CDR1 is KGHSH and CDR2 is LQKENI in the germline V gene. The CDR3 DNA sequence: TGTGCCAGCTCCTTAGGGGAAAACACTGAAGCTTTCTTT. Protein product: CASSLGENTEAFF.

This chain connects TRBV11-2 to TRBJ2-5, with D perhaps matching TRBD2 (5 bases). Germline V CDR1 and CDR2: SGHAT, FQNNGV. Between the trimmed V and J ends, which lost 1 base and 5 bases, there was a span of 5 bases. The CDR3 is 12 amino acids. The CDR3 nucleotides read TGTGCCAGCAGCTTAGGGGAGGAGACCCAGTACTTC. It encodes CASSLGEETQYF.

The CDR3 reads CASSLEGSGGPYNEQFF. For the CDR3, the DNA is TGTGCCAGCAGCTTAGAGGGCTCAGGGGGCCCCTACAATGAGCAGTTCTTC. The chain joins TRBV11-3 to TRBJ2-1, with 8 bases identical to TRBD1. The germline CDR1 and CDR2 sequences are SGHNT and YENEEA. This CDR3 is 17 amino acids long. The J segment lost 2 bases and the V segment lost 0 bases, leaving 6 bases of the junction unmatched.

The chain couples TRBV18 to TRBJ2-7; TRBD1 might be the D (6 bases). This CDR3 has 15 residues. Germline V CDR1 and CDR2: KGHSH, LQKENI. Trimming took 3 bases from V and 0 from J, leaving 12 bases between them. CDR3 DNA sequence: TGTGCCAGCTCACCCAAGACAGGTTCCTCCTACGAGCAGTACTTC. It codes for CASSPKTGSSYEQYF. Variable domain in full (rest from reference TRBV18 and TRBJ2-7): NAGVMQNPRHLVRRRGQEARLRCSPMKGHSHVYWYRQLPEEGLKFMVYLQKENIIDESGMPKERFSAEFPKEGPSILRIQQVVRGDSAAYFCASSPKTGSSYEQYFGPGTRLTVT.

V gene TRBV27 combines with J gene TRBJ2-1; no clear D gene. CDR3 length: 14 amino acids. Looked up from germline, CDR1 is MNHEY and CDR2 is SMNVEV (reference sequence). V shed 0 bases and J shed 6 bases, with 9 bases lying between them. CDR3 nucleotide sequence: TGTGCCAGCAGTTTATCGAAGGGTAGCAATGAGCAGTTCTTC. It codes for CASSLSKGSNEQFF.

DNA for the CDR3: TGTGCCAGCAGGCATCCGGGACTCTGGGGCACCATATATTTT. As protein: CASRHPGLWGTIYF. V usage is TRBV28 and J usage is TRBJ1-3, with D tentatively TRBD1 (5 bases). The germline V and J ends were trimmed by 6 bases and 9 bases, with 18 bases remaining between them. The CDR3 runs 14 residues. In germline, CDR1 is MDHEN, CDR2 SYDVKM. Together with reference TRBV28 and TRBJ1-3, the CDR3 gives the full variable domain: DVKVTQSSRYLVKRTGEKVFLECVQDMDHENMFWYRQDPGLGLRLIYFSYDVKMKEKGDIPEGYSVSREKKERFSLILESASTNQTSMYLCASRHPGLWGTIYFGEGSWLTVV.

This clone was detected only once. CDR3 region: CASSLASVSGLANVLTF. CDR3 nucleotide sequence: TGCGCCAGCAGCTTGGCCTCAGTATCCGGTTTAGCCAACGTCCTGACTTTC. The rearrangement uses TRBV5-1 and TRBJ2-6; D not certain. This CDR3 spans 17 amino acids. V lost 0 bases and J lost 7, with 17 bases in between. The germline CDR1 and CDR2 sequences are SGHRS and YFSETQ.

The rearrangement links TRBV5-8 to TRBJ1-1, with 7 bases aligning to TRBD1. There are 12 residues in the CDR3. J lost 12 bases, V lost 0 bases, and 5 bases had no gene match. Germline lookup yields CDR1 SGHTS and CDR2 YDEGEE. The CDR3 is CASSLARGKTFF. CDR3 DNA: TGTGCCAGCAGCTTGGCCAGGGGGAAGACTTTCTTT.

The CDR3 region is CASSLGSSAIQYF. CDR3 coding DNA: TGCGCCAGCAGCTTGGGGTCCTCGGCCATTCAGTACTTC. The chain carries TRBV5-1 and TRBJ2-4; no clear D gene. This CDR3 region has 13 residues. With 0 bases removed from V and 9 bases from J, the gap between germline ends came to 10 bases. The V gene's germline CDR1 is SGHRS and CDR2 YFSETQ.